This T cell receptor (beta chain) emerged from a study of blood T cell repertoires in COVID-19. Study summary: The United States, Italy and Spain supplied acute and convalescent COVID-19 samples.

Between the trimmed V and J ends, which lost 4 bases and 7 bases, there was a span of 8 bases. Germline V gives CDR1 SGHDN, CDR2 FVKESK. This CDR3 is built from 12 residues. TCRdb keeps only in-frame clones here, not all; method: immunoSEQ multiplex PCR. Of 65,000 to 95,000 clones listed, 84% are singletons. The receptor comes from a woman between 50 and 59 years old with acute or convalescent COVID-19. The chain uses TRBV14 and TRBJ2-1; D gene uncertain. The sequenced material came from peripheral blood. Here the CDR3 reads CASSPDYNEQFF. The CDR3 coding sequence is TGTGCCAGCAGCCCAGATTATAATGAGCAGTTCTTC.